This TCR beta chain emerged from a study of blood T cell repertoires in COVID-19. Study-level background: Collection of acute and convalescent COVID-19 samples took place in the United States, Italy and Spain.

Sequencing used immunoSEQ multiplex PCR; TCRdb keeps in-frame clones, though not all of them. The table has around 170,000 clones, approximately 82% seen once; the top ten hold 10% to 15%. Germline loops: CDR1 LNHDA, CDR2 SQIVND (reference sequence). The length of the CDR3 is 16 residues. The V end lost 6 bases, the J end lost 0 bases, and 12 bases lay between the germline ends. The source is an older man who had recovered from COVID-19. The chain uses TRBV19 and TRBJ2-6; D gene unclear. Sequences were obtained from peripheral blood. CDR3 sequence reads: CASSPMSISGANVLTF. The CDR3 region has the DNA TGTGCCAGTAGCCCCATGAGTATCTCTGGGGCCAACGTCCTGACTTTC.